This TCR beta chain emerged from a study of a mutant IDH1 vaccine in newly diagnosed glioma (dated by TCRdb to the early 2020s). Background for the entire study: In the chemotherapy-containing groups, vaccination started alongside temozolomide cycles, whereas in patients who had radiotherapy alone it started 4-6 weeks after radiotherapy. Of the 25 to 40 patients who were treated, around 62% were male and 37.5% were female, and the mean age was around 40 years. Before enrollment, most patients had been given radiochemotherapy with temozolomide as standard therapy, while the rest had received either radiotherapy alone or temozolomide alone. Visit V12 was the week-35 safety follow-up and visit V13 was the week-47 end of study. Peripheral blood samples were drawn at six visits, namely V03 (baseline), V05, V07, V10, V12 and V13. Longitudinal TCRB deep sequencing was performed for approximately 24 treated patients wherever samples were available for exploratory analyses. The paper as a whole reports these results and caveats: PBMC samples for TCRB deep sequencing were selected based on availability. Changes in the top peripheral T cell clonotypes picked up by TCRB sequencing did not appear to be linked to pseudoprogression. Immune responses induced by the vaccine were seen in around 93% of patients across multiple MHC alleles. The authors noted that analyses of patient blood samples could not be reproduced because of sample limitations.

This clone was counted only a few times. What antigen it recognizes has not been identified. Qualities for individual bases were not recorded, and no much larger clone is one base off. Library creation used the immunoSEQ multiplex PCR assay. Rearranged TCR beta chain sequences were amplified using the hsTCRB Kit according to the manufacturer's protocol. TCRB libraries were sequenced on an Illumina MiSeq. Per the authors' processing: Demultiplexing, trimming and gene mapping were performed with the kit vendor's proprietary platform. Not all clones reach the TCRdb copy of this immuneACCESS table, which keeps in-frame sequences only. Checked studies attribute under half of the gap to unresolved V genes and leave the rest unexplained. V and J calls and clone size are as listed in that table; D and trimming were resolved from the DNA. Counted in this sample were about 90,000 clones; 89% of them appeared once. The ten top clones hold 0.75% to 0.95% of the sample.

Its CDR3 holds 15 amino acids, cysteine through phenylalanine. Only the CDR3 region is kept as DNA, spanning 45 bases read in frame from base 1. V lost 4 bases and J lost 2 bases; the stretch between them is 15 bases long. According to the germline V gene, CDR1 reads SGHRS and CDR2 reads YFSETQ. The time point tag for this specimen amounts to: week 47, end of study. Each vaccine dose, consisting of 300 ug of a 20-mer mutant IDH1 peptide in Montanide, was administered subcutaneously with topical imiquimod. Patients received eight vaccinations in weeks 1, 3, 5, 7, 11, 15, 19 and 23, corresponding to visits V03 through V10. The donors had newly diagnosed IDH1-mutant astrocytomas of WHO grade 3 or 4 that showed loss of nuclear ATRX. The samples were drawn from NOA16, a multicentre, single-arm, open-label phase I trial in Germany that tested a mutant IDH1 peptide vaccine in humans for the first time. The DNeasy Blood and Tissue Kit was used to extract genomic DNA from EDTA blood for TCRB sequencing.

The sequence joins TRBV5-1 to TRBJ2-5, with TRBD1 as a weak D call on 5 bases. This clonotype originated in a woman aged 45-65 years with glioma. The specimen comprised PBMCs, sampled from a glioma patient whose treatment included an IDH1 peptide vaccine. The nucleotide sequence reads TGCGCCAGCAGCCCGGAACCAGGGTCACAAGAGACCCAGTACTTC. Translated, it reads CASSPEPGSQETQYF.